Following are 3 T cell receptor beta chains from one sample sequenced in a study of T cell changes during pregnancy in multiple sclerosis. This table comes from immunoSEQ multiplex PCR, and its TCRdb copy is limited to in-frame clones, with some not included. The table has tens of thousands of clones, 90% to 95% seen once. The sequences come from peripheral blood, collected in the third trimester of pregnancy. The receptors were sampled from a female donor with multiple sclerosis, enrolled in a pregnancy study.

The CDR3 region has the DNA TGTGCCAGCAGTTGGGGTCCGAGGGCCCACGAGCAGTACTTC. It encodes CASSWGPRAHEQYF. The rearrangement uses TRBV2 and TRBJ2-7; D possibly corresponds to TRBD2 (5 bases). V lost 5 bases and J lost 5, with 16 bases in between. The CDR3 is 14 amino acids. CDR1 and CDR2 from the germline V gene are SNHLY and FYNNEI.

The V call is TRBV5-6, the J call TRBJ2-3, with a tentative D call TRBD1 (6 bases). Trimming took off 1 base at V and 4 bases at J, with 10 bases between the two ends. CDR1 and CDR2 (germline): SGHDT, YYEEEE. This CDR3 contains 14 residues. For the CDR3, the DNA is TGTGCCAGCAGCTTGTCAGGGGTCCCAGATACGCAGTATTTT. Protein product: CASSLSGVPDTQYF.

The V and J genes are TRBV7-2 and TRBJ1-3; 8 bases are a match to TRBD1. Germline CDR1 and CDR2: SGHTA and FQGNSA. The CDR3 covers 16 residues. Germline trimming cut 2 bases from V and 1 base from J; bases unmatched to any gene: 4. The CDR3 sequence: CASSLHRGSSGNTIYF. Written as DNA, the CDR3 is TGTGCCAGCAGCTTACACAGGGGGTCATCTGGAAACACCATATATTTT.